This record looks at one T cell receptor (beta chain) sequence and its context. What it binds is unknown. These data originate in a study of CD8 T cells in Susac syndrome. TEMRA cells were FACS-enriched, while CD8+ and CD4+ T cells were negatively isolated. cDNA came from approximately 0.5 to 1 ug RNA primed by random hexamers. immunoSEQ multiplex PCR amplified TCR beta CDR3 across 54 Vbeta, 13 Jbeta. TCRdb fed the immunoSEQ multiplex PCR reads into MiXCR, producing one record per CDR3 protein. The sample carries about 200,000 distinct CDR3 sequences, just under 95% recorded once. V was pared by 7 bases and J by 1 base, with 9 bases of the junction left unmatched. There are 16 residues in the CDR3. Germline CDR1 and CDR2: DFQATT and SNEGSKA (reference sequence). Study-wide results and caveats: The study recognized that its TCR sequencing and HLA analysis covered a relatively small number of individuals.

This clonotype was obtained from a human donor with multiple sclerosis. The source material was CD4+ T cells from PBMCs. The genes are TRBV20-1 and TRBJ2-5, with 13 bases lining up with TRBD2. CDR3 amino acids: CSGWTSGGPIQETQYF. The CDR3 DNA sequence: TGCAGTGGATGGACTAGCGGGGGCCCTATCCAAGAGACCCAGTACTTC.